This TCR beta chain originates from a study of regulatory T cells in long-lasting Graves disease. V lost 0 bases and J 4 bases, leaving 12 bases between the germline ends. The CDR3 extends over 14 amino acids. The V gene's germline CDR1 is GTSNPN and CDR2 SVGIG (reference sequence). This clonotype was observed at least ten times. Time point in this sample: newly diagnosed GD, antithyroid drugs for less than 3 months. Scientists built the TCR library using RNA that was extracted from PBMCs. Construction of the TCR beta libraries employed iRepertoire HTBI primers in conjunction with Arm-PCR of CDR3 regions. TCRdb analysed the multiplex PCR reads with MiXCR anew, one entry per CDR3 protein. The data show approximately 210,000 distinct CDR3 sequences, around 17% seen once.

The sequence came from a female donor with Graves disease. The sample here was peripheral blood mononuclear cells (PBMCs), taken at new diagnosis, from a patient treated with antithyroid drugs. This chain links TRBV30 with TRBJ1-1; a weak D match, TRBD1 (5 bases). For the CDR3, the DNA is TGTGCCTGGAGTGTGGGGGGAGGCGGCACTGAAGCTTTCTTT. Translated, it gives CAWSVGGGGTEAFF.